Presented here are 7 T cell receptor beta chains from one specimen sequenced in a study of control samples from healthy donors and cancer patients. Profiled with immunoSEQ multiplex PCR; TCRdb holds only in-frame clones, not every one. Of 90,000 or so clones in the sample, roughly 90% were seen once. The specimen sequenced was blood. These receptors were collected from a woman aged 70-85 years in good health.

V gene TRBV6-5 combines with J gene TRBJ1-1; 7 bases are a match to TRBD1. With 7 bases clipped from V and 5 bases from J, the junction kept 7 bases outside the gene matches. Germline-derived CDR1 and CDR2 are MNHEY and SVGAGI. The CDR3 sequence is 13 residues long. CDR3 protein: CASTATGITEAFF. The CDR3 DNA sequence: TGTGCCAGCACCGCGACAGGGATTACTGAAGCTTTCTTT.

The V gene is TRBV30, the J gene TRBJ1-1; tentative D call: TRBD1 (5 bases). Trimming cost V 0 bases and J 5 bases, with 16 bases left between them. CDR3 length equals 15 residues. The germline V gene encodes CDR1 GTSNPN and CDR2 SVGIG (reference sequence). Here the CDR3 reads CAWSVRAPGRTEAFF. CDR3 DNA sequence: TGTGCCTGGAGTGTTAGAGCCCCGGGACGGACTGAAGCTTTCTTT.

This chain's CDR3 is CASSDTEGSPLHF. The CDR3 coding sequence is TGTGCCAGCAGTGACACGGAGGGCTCACCCCTCCACTTT. The rearrangement links TRBV25-1 to TRBJ1-6; D remains unclear. Germline V lookup: CDR1 MGHDK, CDR2 SYGVNS. The CDR3 spans 13 residues. V gave up 3 bases and J gave up 10 bases, with 10 bases separating them.

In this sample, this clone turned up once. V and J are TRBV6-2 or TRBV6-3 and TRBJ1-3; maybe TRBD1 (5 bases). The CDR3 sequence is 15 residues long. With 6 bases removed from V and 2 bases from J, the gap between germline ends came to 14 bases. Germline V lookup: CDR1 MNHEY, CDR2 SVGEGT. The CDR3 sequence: CASSPIPGPGNTIYF. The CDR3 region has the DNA TGTGCCAGCAGCCCCATCCCGGGACCTGGAAACACCATATATTTT.

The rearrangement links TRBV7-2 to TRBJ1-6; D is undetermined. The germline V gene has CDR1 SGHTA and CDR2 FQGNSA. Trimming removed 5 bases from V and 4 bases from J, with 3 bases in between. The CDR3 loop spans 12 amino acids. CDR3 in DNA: TGTGCCAGCAGCACGTATAATTCACCCCTCCACTTT. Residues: CASSTYNSPLHF.

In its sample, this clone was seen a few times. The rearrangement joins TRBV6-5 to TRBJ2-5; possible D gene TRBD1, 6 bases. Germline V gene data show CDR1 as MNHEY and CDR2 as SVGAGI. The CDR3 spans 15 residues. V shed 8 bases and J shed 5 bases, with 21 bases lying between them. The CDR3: CASSRTGNGQETQYF. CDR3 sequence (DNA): TGTGCCAGCTCGCGTACAGGGAATGGGCAGGAGACCCAGTACTTC.

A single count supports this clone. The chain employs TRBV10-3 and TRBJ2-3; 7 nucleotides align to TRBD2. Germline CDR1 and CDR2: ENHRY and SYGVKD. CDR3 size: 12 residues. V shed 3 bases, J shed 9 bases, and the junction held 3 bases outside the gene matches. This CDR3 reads CAISDPRETQYF. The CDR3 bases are TGTGCCATCAGTGACCCGCGGGAGACGCAGTATTTT.